The 14 T cell receptor beta chains presented below share a single source sample, sequenced in a study of blood T cell repertoires in COVID-19 (dated by TCRdb to 2018 to 2020). The library relied on the immunoSEQ multiplex PCR assay. TCRdb provides this immuneACCESS table in a form limited to in-frame rearrangements. Some clones are lacking; in checked studies, under half of them reflect an unresolved V gene, and why the rest are absent is not known. The sample table holds about 150,000 clones, of which roughly 87% were seen once. The top ten clonotypes cover 7% to 8% of the sample. Sequencing was carried out using PBMCs or T cells enriched from blood (not recorded which). These receptors were obtained from a woman in her 50s who had recovered from COVID-19.

This clone was observed a few times. The CDR3 reads CASRPAAYRPRNTGELFF. DNA for the CDR3: TGTGCCAGCAGACCAGCCGCCTACAGGCCTCGGAACACCGGGGAGCTGTTTTTT. This rearrangement joins TRBV7-9 to TRBJ2-2; perhaps TRBD1 as D (5 bases). Per the germline V gene, CDR1 is SEHNR and CDR2 is FQNEAQ (reference sequence). The V and J ends lost 6 bases and 1 base respectively, with 21 bases between them. This CDR3 is built from 18 residues.

The chain links TRBV11-2 to TRBJ2-7; 9 positions agree with TRBD2. This CDR3 is built from 16 residues. Unmatched junction bases numbered 14, after V lost 5 bases and J lost 6 bases. Germline CDR1 reads SGHAT; CDR2 reads FQNNGV. CDR3 region: CASSRGAGGRAGEQYF. The DNA of the CDR3 is TGTGCCAGCAGCCGGGGGGCTGGCGGGAGGGCGGGCGAGCAGTACTTC.

This chain joins TRBV11-3 and TRBJ2-3; 7 bases line up with TRBD1. The germline gives CDR1 SGHNT, CDR2 YENEEA. This CDR3 spans 15 amino acids. J gave up 2 bases and V 5 bases, and 7 bases lay outside the gene matches. The DNA for the CDR3 is TGTGCCAGCAGCCCGCGACAGGGTGTCACAGATACGCAGTATTTT. Translating it yields CASSPRQGVTDTQYF.

The CDR3 reads CASSGTGTVSGNTIYF. In nucleotides, the CDR3 is TGTGCCAGCAGTGGGACAGGTACCGTCTCTGGAAACACCATATATTTT. The chain carries TRBV7-6 and TRBJ1-3; 8 bases align to TRBD1. CDR1 is SGHVS, CDR2 FNYEAQ, per germline. V lost 6 bases to trimming and J lost 0 bases; unmatched junction nucleotides: 7. The CDR3 covers 16 residues.

The rearrangement links TRBV19 to TRBJ2-1, with 7 bases that match TRBD2. Germline values: CDR1 LNHDA, CDR2 SQIVND (reference sequence). V lost 5 bases to trimming and J lost 6 bases; unmatched junction nucleotides: 13. The CDR3 has 16 amino acids. DNA of the CDR3: TGTGCCAGTAGTCCTGAGGGAGGGGTTCTTTTCAATGAGCAGTTCTTC. It specifies CASSPEGGVLFNEQFF.

This chain connects TRBV18 to TRBJ2-1; D remains unclear. Germline V gene lookup returns CDR1 KGHSH and CDR2 LQKENI. V lost 0 bases and J 9 bases, leaving 9 bases between the germline ends. The CDR3 loop spans 13 amino acids. The CDR3 DNA reads TGTGCCAGCTCACCACCGGTTTGGAGTGAGCAGTTCTTC. Encoded protein: CASSPPVWSEQFF.

This clone has a handful of counts. The rearrangement joins TRBV6-5 to TRBJ2-7, with D possibly matching TRBD2 (6 bases). CDR3 length: 14 amino acids. Trimming shortened V by 2 bases and J by 5 bases, and 13 bases separated the two germline ends. Germline CDR1 reads MNHEY; CDR2 reads SVGAGI. The CDR3 here is CASSYVRGRNEQYF. CDR3 bases: TGTGCCAGCAGTTACGTGCGGGGTAGGAACGAGCAGTACTTC.

This chain uses TRBV6-5 with TRBJ1-6; 8 bases line up with TRBD1. This CDR3 has 13 residues. CDR1 is MNHEY and CDR2 is SVGAGI in the germline V gene. The J segment lost 13 bases and the V segment lost 6 bases, leaving 8 bases of the junction unmatched. The CDR3, as DNA: TGTGCCAGCAGATCCGGACAGGGCAGTCCCCTCCACTTT. Protein sequence: CASRSGQGSPLHF.

The gene calls are TRBV28 and TRBJ1-1; D remains ambiguous. The CDR3 covers 12 residues. V gave up 3 bases and J gave up 7 bases, with 9 bases separating them. Germline values: CDR1 MDHEN, CDR2 SYDVKM. CDR3 residues: CASSFGHSEAFF. The CDR3 DNA reads as TGTGCCAGCAGTTTTGGCCACAGTGAAGCTTTCTTT.

The chain links TRBV18 to TRBJ2-3, with 10 bases matching TRBD2. The germline V gene has CDR1 KGHSH and CDR2 LQKENI. Trimming took 1 base from V and 5 from J; bases not matched to a gene: 15. This CDR3 comprises 19 residues. The CDR3 sequence is CASSPRALAGVLSVDTQYF. As DNA, the CDR3 is TGTGCCAGCTCACCACGGGCGCTAGCGGGAGTTTTGTCAGTAGATACGCAGTATTTT.

The chain is built from TRBV5-1 and TRBJ2-5, with D possibly matching TRBD1 (6 bases). The CDR3 length is 14 residues. CDR1 and CDR2 from the germline V gene are SGHRS and YFSETQ. Trimming stripped 0 bases from V and 5 bases from J, with 11 bases between. The DNA of the CDR3 is TGCGCCAGCAGCTTGGGGGGGCTCGGGGAGACCCAGTACTTC. The encoded protein is CASSLGGLGETQYF. Variable domain in full (rest from reference TRBV5-1 and TRBJ2-5): KAGVTQTPRYLIKTRGQQVTLSCSPISGHRSVSWYQQTPGQGLQFLFEYFSETQRNKGNFPGRFSGRQFSNSRSEMNVSTLELGDSALYLCASSLGGLGETQYFGPGTRLLVL.

This sequence joins TRBV27 and TRBJ1-2, with TRBD1 identical over 9 bases. The CDR3 is 14 residues long. Germline trimming cut 3 bases from V and 7 bases from J; bases unmatched to any gene: 6. Per the germline V gene, CDR1 is MNHEY and CDR2 is SMNVEV (reference sequence). Here the CDR3 DNA reads TGTGCCAGCAGTTTGTCGGGACAGGGTTTTGGCTACACCTTC. As protein: CASSLSGQGFGYTF.

The chain's CDR3 is CASSLLAGNEQYF. CDR3 in DNA: TGTGCCAGCAGTTTACTGGCAGGGAACGAGCAGTACTTC. This chain links TRBV27 with TRBJ2-7; D might be TRBD1 (5 bases). Per the germline V gene, CDR1 is MNHEY and CDR2 is SMNVEV (reference sequence). CDR3 length: 13 residues. The V and J ends lost 2 bases and 5 bases respectively, with 10 bases between them.

This chain uses TRBV9 with TRBJ1-2, with 9 bases aligning to TRBD1. V was clipped by 0 bases and J by 4 bases; unmatched bases: 4. Germline V gives CDR1 SGDLS, CDR2 YYNGEE. CDR3 size: 15 residues. The CDR3 coding sequence is TGTGCCAGCAGCGTAGACGGGACAGGGTCCTATGGCTACACCTTC. Its translation: CASSVDGTGSYGYTF.